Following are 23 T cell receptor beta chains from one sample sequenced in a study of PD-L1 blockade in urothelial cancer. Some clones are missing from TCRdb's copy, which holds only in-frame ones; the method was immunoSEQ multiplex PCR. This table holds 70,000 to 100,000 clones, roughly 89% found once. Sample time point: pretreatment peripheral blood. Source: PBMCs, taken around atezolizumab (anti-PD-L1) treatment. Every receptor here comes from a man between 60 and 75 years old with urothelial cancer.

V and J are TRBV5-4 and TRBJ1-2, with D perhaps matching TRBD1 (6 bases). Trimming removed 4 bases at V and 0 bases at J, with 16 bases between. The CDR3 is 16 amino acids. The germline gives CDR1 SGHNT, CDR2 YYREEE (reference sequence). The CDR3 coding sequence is TGTGCCAGCAGCCATGCTGGACAGCTTACTAACTATGGCTACACCTTC. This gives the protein CASSHAGQLTNYGYTF.

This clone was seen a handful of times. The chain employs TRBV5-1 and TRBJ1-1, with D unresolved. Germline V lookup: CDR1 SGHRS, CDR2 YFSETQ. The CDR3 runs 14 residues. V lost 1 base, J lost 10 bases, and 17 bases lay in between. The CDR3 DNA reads TGCGCCAGCAGCTTGCTCGGGAGCGAGATCGGAGCTTTCTTT. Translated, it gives CASSLLGSEIGAFF.

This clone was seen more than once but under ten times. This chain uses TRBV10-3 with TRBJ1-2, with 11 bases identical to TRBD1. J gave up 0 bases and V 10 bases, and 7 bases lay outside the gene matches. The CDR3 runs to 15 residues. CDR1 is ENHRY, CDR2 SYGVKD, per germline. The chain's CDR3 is CATGDRGASNYGYTF. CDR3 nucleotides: TGTGCCACGGGGGACAGGGGGGCTTCTAACTATGGCTACACCTTC.

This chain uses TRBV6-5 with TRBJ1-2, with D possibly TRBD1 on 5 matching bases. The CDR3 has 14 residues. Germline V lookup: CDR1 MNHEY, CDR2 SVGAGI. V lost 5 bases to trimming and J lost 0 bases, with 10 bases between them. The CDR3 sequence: CASSEGGANYGYTF. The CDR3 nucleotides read TGTGCCAGCAGTGAAGGAGGGGCTAACTATGGCTACACCTTC.

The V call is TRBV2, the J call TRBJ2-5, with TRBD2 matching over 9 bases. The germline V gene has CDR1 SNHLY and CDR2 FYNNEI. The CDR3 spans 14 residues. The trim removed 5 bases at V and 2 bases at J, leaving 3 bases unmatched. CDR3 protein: CASSRTSAQETQYF. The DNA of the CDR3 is TGTGCCAGCAGTCGGACTAGCGCACAAGAGACCCAGTACTTC.

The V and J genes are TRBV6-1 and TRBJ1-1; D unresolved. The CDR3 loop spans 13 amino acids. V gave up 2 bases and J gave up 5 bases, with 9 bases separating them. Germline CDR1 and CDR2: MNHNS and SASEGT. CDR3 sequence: CASSEQENTEAFF. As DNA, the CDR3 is TGTGCCAGCAGTGAACAGGAAAATACTGAAGCTTTCTTT.

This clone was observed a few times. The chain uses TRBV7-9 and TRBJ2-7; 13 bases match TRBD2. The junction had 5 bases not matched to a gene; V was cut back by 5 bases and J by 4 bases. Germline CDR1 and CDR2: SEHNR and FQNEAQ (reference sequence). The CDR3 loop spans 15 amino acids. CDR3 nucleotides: TGTGCCAGCAGCGAGAGGACTAGCGGGAGTTACGAGCAGTACTTC. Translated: CASSERTSGSYEQYF.

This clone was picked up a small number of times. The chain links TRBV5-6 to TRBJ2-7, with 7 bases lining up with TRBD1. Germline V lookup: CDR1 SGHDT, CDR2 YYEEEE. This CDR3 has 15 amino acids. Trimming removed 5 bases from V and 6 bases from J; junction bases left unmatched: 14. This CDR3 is CASSFEGAPLREQYF. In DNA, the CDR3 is TGTGCCAGCAGTTTCGAGGGGGCTCCCCTCCGCGAGCAGTACTTC.

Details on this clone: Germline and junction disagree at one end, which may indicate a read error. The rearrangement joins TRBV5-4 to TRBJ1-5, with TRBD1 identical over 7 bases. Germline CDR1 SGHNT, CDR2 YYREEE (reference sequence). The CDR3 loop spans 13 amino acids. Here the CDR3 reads CASSQGQNQPQHF. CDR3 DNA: TGCGCCAGCAGCCAGGGACAGAATCAGCCCCAGCATTTT.

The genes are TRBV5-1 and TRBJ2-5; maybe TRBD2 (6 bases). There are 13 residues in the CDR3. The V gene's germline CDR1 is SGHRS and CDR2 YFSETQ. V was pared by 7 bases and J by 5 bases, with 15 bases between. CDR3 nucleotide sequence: TGCGCCAGCGCCCGGGACTTAGGGGAGACCCAGTACTTC. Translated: CASARDLGETQYF.

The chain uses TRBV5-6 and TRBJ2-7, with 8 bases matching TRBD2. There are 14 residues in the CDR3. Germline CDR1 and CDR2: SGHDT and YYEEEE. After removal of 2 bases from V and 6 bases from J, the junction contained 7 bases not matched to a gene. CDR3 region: CASSFTGRVGEQYF. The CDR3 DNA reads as TGTGCCAGCAGCTTTACCGGGAGGGTGGGCGAGCAGTACTTC.

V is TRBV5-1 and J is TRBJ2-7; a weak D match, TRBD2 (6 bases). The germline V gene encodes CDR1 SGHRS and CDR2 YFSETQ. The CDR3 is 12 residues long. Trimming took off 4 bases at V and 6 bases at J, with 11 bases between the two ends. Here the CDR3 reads CASSHAGSEQYF. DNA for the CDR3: TGCGCCAGCAGCCACGCGGGGAGCGAGCAGTACTTC.

The CDR3 coding sequence is TGTGCCAGCAGCCCTTCGGACGGGGGGGACACTGAAGCTTTCTTT. Its protein is CASSPSDGGDTEAFF. V and J are TRBV11-2 and TRBJ1-1; maybe TRBD1 (5 bases). Deletions cut 5 bases from V and 3 bases from J, with 16 bases between. This CDR3 has 15 residues. CDR1 is SGHAT and CDR2 is FQNNGV in the germline V gene.

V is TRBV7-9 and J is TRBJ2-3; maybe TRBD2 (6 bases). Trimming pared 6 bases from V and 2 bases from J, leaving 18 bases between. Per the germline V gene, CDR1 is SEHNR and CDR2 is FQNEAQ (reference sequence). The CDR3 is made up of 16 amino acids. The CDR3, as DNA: TGTGCCAGCAGTTATAGGCGGGGAAGTAACACAGATACGCAGTATTTT. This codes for CASSYRRGSNTDTQYF.

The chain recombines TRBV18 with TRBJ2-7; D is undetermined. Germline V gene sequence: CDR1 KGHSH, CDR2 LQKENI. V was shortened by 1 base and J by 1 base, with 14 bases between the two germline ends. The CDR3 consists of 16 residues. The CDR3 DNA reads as TGTGCCAGCTCACCACAGTTCTCCGGCGGATCCTACGAGCAGTACTTC. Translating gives CASSPQFSGGSYEQYF. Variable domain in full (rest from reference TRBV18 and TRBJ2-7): NAGVMQNPRHLVRRRGQEARLRCSPMKGHSHVYWYRQLPEEGLKFMVYLQKENIIDESGMPKERFSAEFPKEGPSILRIQQVVRGDSAAYFCASSPQFSGGSYEQYFGPGTRLTVT.

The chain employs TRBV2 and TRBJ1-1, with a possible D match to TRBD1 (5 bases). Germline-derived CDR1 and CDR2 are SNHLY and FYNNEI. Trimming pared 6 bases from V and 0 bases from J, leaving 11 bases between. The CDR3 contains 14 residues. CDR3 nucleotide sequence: TGTGCCAGCAGGAACAGGTTCATGAACACTGAAGCTTTCTTT. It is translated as CASRNRFMNTEAFF.

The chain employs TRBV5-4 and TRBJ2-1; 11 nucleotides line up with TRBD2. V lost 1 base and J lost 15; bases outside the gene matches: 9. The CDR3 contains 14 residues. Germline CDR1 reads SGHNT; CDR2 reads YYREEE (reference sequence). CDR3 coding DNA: TGTGCCAGCAGCTTGACTAGCGGGGGCCCCCGCGCGTTCTTC. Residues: CASSLTSGGPRAFF.

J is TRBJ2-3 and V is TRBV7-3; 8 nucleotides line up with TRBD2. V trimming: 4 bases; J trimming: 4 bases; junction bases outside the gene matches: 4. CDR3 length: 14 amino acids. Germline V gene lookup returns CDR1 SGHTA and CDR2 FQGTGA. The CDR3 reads CASSSGGGPDTQYF. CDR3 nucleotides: TGTGCCAGCAGCTCTGGCGGGGGGCCAGATACGCAGTATTTT.

The CDR3 here is CASSSGQGAGEQYF. Here the CDR3 DNA reads TGTGCCAGCAGCTCGGGACAGGGGGCGGGGGAGCAGTACTTC. The chain recombines TRBV5-8 with TRBJ2-7, with 12 bases identical to TRBD1. V lost 3 bases, J lost 7 bases, and 5 bases stayed unmatched. Looked up from germline, CDR1 is SGHTS and CDR2 is YDEGEE. The CDR3 runs 14 residues.

The CDR3 sequence is CSASPRETQYF. CDR3 bases: TGCAGTGCTAGCCCCCGGGAGACCCAGTACTTC. The V and J genes are TRBV20-1 and TRBJ2-5, with D unresolved. CDR1 and CDR2 from the germline V gene are DFQATT and SNEGSKA (reference sequence). The CDR3 extends over 11 amino acids. V was clipped by 3 bases and J by 5 bases, with 7 bases between them.

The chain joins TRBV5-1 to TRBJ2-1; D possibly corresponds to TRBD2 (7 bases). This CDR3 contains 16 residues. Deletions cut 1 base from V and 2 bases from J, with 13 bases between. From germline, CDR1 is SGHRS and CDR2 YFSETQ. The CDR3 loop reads CASSLRGGGAYNEQFF. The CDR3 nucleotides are TGCGCCAGCAGCTTGCGCGGAGGGGGGGCCTACAATGAGCAGTTCTTC. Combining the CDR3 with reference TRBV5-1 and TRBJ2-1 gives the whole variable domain KAGVTQTPRYLIKTRGQQVTLSCSPISGHRSVSWYQQTPGQGLQFLFEYFSETQRNKGNFPGRFSGRQFSNSRSEMNVSTLELGDSALYLCASSLRGGGAYNEQFFGPGTRLTVL.

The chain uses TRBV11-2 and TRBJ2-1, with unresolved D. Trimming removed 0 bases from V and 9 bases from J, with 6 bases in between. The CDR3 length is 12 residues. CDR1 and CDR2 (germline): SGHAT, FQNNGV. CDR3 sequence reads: CASSLDRGEQFF. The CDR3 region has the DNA TGTGCCAGCAGCTTAGATAGAGGTGAGCAGTTCTTC.

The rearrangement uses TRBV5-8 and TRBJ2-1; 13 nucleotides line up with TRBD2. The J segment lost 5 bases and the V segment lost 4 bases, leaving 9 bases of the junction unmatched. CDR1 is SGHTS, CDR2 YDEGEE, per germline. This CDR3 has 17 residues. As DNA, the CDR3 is TGTGCCAGCAGCCCCGGGACTAGCGGGAAAGGAGACAATGAGCAGTTCTTC. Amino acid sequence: CASSPGTSGKGDNEQFF. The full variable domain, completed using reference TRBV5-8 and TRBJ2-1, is EAGVTQSPTHLIKTRGQQATLRCSPISGHTSVYWYQQALGLGLQFLLWYDEGEERNRGNFPPRFSGRQFPNYSSELNVNALELEDSALYLCASSPGTSGKGDNEQFFGPGTRLTVL.